Given below is one TCR beta chain in context. The antigen remains undetermined. Germline V gene sequence: CDR1 DFQATT, CDR2 SNEGSKA (reference sequence). Trimming removed 6 bases at V and 2 bases at J, with 16 bases between. This CDR3 region has 14 residues. The data belong to a study of identical twins. Findings of the study overall: The abundant beta clonotypes from cord blood had fewer insertions, and memory repertoires had none of this. Those out-of-frame alpha sequences shared by twins showed an excess of low generation probability.

There were only healthy Caucasians among the donors. TCRdb used MiXCR to reprocess the 5' RACE reads, holding one entry per CDR3 protein. Here the sample spans around 490,000 distinct CDR3 sequences, more than 13% being singletons. The data were also submitted as part of a second study, on yellow fever vaccine responses in identical twins.

The sequence was collected from a woman aged 18-30 years in good health. The genes are TRBV20-1 and TRBJ2-5, with D possibly TRBD1 on 5 matching bases. Material for sequencing was CD4+ T cells sorted from blood. The CDR3 nucleotides read TGCAGTGCCTTACATGGGGCGGAACAAGAGACCCAGTACTTC. Translated: CSALHGAEQETQYF.